A single sample is the source of the 29 T cell receptor beta chains below, sequenced in a study of metastatic and nonmetastatic thyroid tumors. MiXCR was used by TCRdb to re-call the PCR reads. The sample has 30,000 to 50,000 clones; roughly 13% are singletons. Treatment of any kind had been given to no patient before thyroid surgery. The sample consisted of blood. The receptors come from a female donor with papillary thyroid cancer or a benign thyroid nodule (not recorded which). Some clones in this sample may be carry-over from other donors' samples.

V and J are TRBV28 and TRBJ1-5, with D uncertain. V lost 3 bases and J 12 bases, leaving 18 bases between the germline ends. From germline, CDR1 is MDHEN and CDR2 SYDVKM. The CDR3 is made up of 14 amino acids. CDR3 coding DNA: TGTGCCAGCAGTTTGCGGAGGTCAATCAGCCTCCAGCATTTT. Translating gives CASSLRRSISLQHF.

This clone was seen many times. This CDR3 is CASSFARGAYEQYF. The DNA of the CDR3 is TGTGCCAGCAGTTTCGCCAGGGGGGCCTACGAGCAGTACTTC. This chain uses TRBV27 with TRBJ2-7; tentative D call: TRBD1 (7 bases). There are 14 residues in the CDR3. V lost 3 bases and J lost 2, with 11 bases in between. Germline CDR1 and CDR2: MNHEY and SMNVEV (reference sequence).

This clone was recorded many times. The genes are TRBV5-1 and TRBJ1-5; TRBD1 agrees at 8 bases. The CDR3 extends over 13 amino acids. J lost 5 bases, V lost 4 bases, and 2 bases had no gene match. Germline V lookup: CDR1 SGHRS, CDR2 YFSETQ. Written as DNA, the CDR3 is TGCGCCAGCAGCCAGACAGGGGATCAGCCCCAGCATTTT. This codes for CASSQTGDQPQHF.

This clone was seen repeatedly, ten times or more. The rearrangement uses TRBV9 and TRBJ1-2; tentative D call: TRBD1 (6 bases). The CDR3 sequence is 14 residues long. Looked up from germline, CDR1 is SGDLS and CDR2 is YYNGEE. Trimming stripped 0 bases from V and 4 bases from J, with 10 bases between. CDR3 loop: CASSVEEGVYGYTF. In nucleotides, the CDR3 is TGTGCCAGCAGCGTAGAAGAGGGGGTCTATGGCTACACCTTC.

Ten or more counts support this clone. The V and J genes are TRBV18 and TRBJ2-1; D remains unclear. CDR3 size: 15 residues. Germline V lookup: CDR1 KGHSH, CDR2 LQKENI. V lost 3 bases and J lost 9, with 18 bases in between. DNA of the CDR3: TGTGCCAGCTCACCGCGGACCGAATTGGGCCTTGAGCAGTTCTTC. Its protein is CASSPRTELGLEQFF.

This clone was detected many times. The chain is built from TRBV12-3 or TRBV12-4 and TRBJ2-3, with D perhaps matching TRBD2 (6 bases). The CDR3 has 12 amino acids. With 6 bases removed from V and 12 bases from J, the gap between germline ends came to 16 bases. The DNA of the CDR3 is TGTGCCAGCAGCCCGGGCGGGATAAGACAGTATTTT. Protein product: CASSPGGIRQYF.

Ten or more counts support this clone. The chain combines TRBV30 with TRBJ1-3; no clear D gene. The CDR3 covers 14 residues. CDR1 is GTSNPN and CDR2 is SVGIG in the germline V gene (reference sequence). Trimming pared 3 bases from V and 0 bases from J, leaving 9 bases between. The CDR3 DNA is TGTGCCTGGAGCCAGAGTGGCTCTGGAAACACCATATATTTT. Translation: CAWSQSGSGNTIYF.

Many counts were recorded for this clone. Other DNA sequences within the sample encode an identical CDR3. V gene TRBV28 combines with J gene TRBJ1-5, with TRBD1 identical over 7 bases. V shed 7 bases, J shed 0 bases, and the junction held 12 bases outside the gene matches. Germline CDR1 MDHEN, CDR2 SYDVKM. This CDR3 has 17 residues. The CDR3 loop is CASNTQGDRYSNQPQHF. CDR3 nucleotide sequence: TGTGCCAGCAACACTCAGGGGGACCGCTATAGCAATCAGCCCCAGCATTTT.

This clone occurred many times. Other DNA sequences of this sample code for an identical CDR3. This rearrangement joins TRBV20-1 to TRBJ2-1, with 14 bases matching TRBD2. Germline V CDR1 and CDR2: DFQATT, SNEGSKA (reference sequence). The J segment lost 7 bases and the V segment lost 5 bases, leaving 4 bases of the junction unmatched. This CDR3 has 14 residues. The CDR3 region has the DNA TGCAGTGCTGCCGGGACTAGCGGGAGTAATGAGCAGTTCTTC. Translating gives CSAAGTSGSNEQFF.

A note on this clone: A single base separates this from a much larger clone, so it may be a read error. In this CDR3 the conserved last residue, phenylalanine or tryptophan, is missing, so a read error is likely. The V call is TRBV4-1, the J call TRBJ1-1; D is ambiguous. Trimming pared 1 base from V and 1 base from J, leaving 4 bases between. Germline V lookup: CDR1 MGHRA, CDR2 YSYEKL. The CDR3 loop spans 13 amino acids. This CDR3 reads CASSQAANTEAFL. CDR3 DNA sequence: TGCGCCAGCAGCCAAGCCGCGAACACTGAAGCTTTCCTT.

This clone was counted ten times or more. The gene calls are TRBV30 and TRBJ2-1; D is ambiguous. With 8 bases removed from V and 4 bases from J, the gap between germline ends came to 9 bases. The V gene's germline CDR1 is GTSNPN and CDR2 SVGIG (reference sequence). The CDR3 covers 11 residues. The chain's CDR3 is CALYQYNEQFF. CDR3 in DNA: TGTGCCCTATACCAATACAATGAGCAGTTCTTC.

This clone was seen many times. The chain recombines TRBV5-1 with TRBJ2-3, with D possibly matching TRBD2 (5 bases). Trimming shortened V by 4 bases and J by 5 bases, and 14 bases separated the two germline ends. This CDR3 has 14 amino acids. Germline assignment: CDR1 SGHRS and CDR2 YFSETQ. CDR3 coding DNA: TGCGCCAGCAGCCCCTTCGTCGGGGTAGATACGCAGTATTTT. Its translation: CASSPFVGVDTQYF.

This clone was found many times. The CDR3, as DNA: TGTGCCAGTAGTATTGGGGTCCGGGAAGCTTTCTTT. This translates into CASSIGVREAFF. The V call is TRBV19, the J call TRBJ1-1, with D uncertain. Trimming shortened V by 3 bases and J by 8 bases, and 10 bases separated the two germline ends. The germline CDR1 and CDR2 sequences are LNHDA and SQIVND (reference sequence). The CDR3 loop spans 12 amino acids.

This clone was seen only a few times. At one of its ends the junction is not consistent with the germline gene, which may arise from a read error. The chain links TRBV28 to TRBJ2-1; D not resolved. Germline V gene sequence: CDR1 MDHEN, CDR2 SYDVKM. There are 14 residues in the CDR3. The CDR3 protein is CASSFSEDSNERFF. The CDR3 DNA sequence: TGTGCCAGCAGTTTTTCGGAAGACTCCAATGAGCGGTTCTTC.

The chain couples TRBV11-2 to TRBJ2-1, with D perhaps assigned TRBD1 or TRBD2 (5 bases each). There are 14 residues in the CDR3. Trimming removed 5 bases from V and 9 bases from J, with 17 bases in between. Germline V gives CDR1 SGHAT, CDR2 FQNNGV. The CDR3 DNA sequence: TGTGCCAGCAGCCTATTTTCAGGGAGTCGTGAGCAGTTCTTC. Its translation: CASSLFSGSREQFF.

Of note for this clone: At one of its ends the junction is not consistent with the germline gene, which may arise from a read error. The chain joins TRBV5-6 to TRBJ1-2; unclear D gene. The CDR3 extends over 13 amino acids. Germline CDR1 SGHDT, CDR2 YYEEEE. CDR3 protein: CASSLAASMLYTF. The CDR3 DNA reads as TGTGCCAGCAGTTTGGCAGCCTCTATGCTCTACACCTTC.

This clone is labeled as medium-sized. The CDR3 DNA sequence: TGTGCCAGCGGACCCGGGACAGGGTTTGGCTACACCTTC. Translating gives CASGPGTGFGYTF. This chain connects TRBV28 to TRBJ1-2, with 9 positions matching TRBD1. The CDR3 is made up of 13 amino acids. CDR1 is MDHEN and CDR2 is SYDVKM in the germline V gene. With 8 bases clipped from V and 7 bases from J, the junction kept 8 bases outside the gene matches.

This clone was seen repeatedly, ten times or more. The chain employs TRBV5-5 and TRBJ1-4, with TRBD1 matching 8 bases. Germline-derived CDR1 and CDR2 are SGHKS and YYEKEE (reference sequence). The V gene end was trimmed by 4 bases and the J gene end by 0 bases; junction bases not matched to a gene: 2. The CDR3 spans 15 residues. CDR3 nucleotide sequence: TGTGCCAGCAGCATACAGGGGGCAACTAATGAAAAACTGTTTTTT. Translating it yields CASSIQGATNEKLFF. Filled out from reference TRBV5-5 and TRBJ1-4, the complete variable domain reads DAGVTQSPTHLIKTRGQQVTLRCSPISGHKSVSWYQQVLGQGPQFIFQYYEKEERGRGNFPDRFSARQFPNYSSELNVNALLLGDSALYLCASSIQGATNEKLFFGSGTQLSVL.

This clone has more than one count but fewer than ten. Sequence at one end of the junction differs from germline and may be a read error. This chain uses TRBV6-1 with TRBJ1-5; D unclear. Germline CDR1 MNHNS, CDR2 SASEGT. The CDR3 length is 15 residues. CDR3 amino acids: CASSESGKSNQHQHF. CDR3 nucleotides: TGTGCCAGCAGTGAATCGGGAAAGAGCAATCAGCACCAGCATTTT.

With respect to this clone: This could be a read error, since a much larger clone is one nucleotide away. Other DNA sequences in this specimen translate into the identical CDR3. The chain uses TRBV18 and TRBJ1-1; the D gene is possibly TRBD1 (5 bases). The CDR3 is made up of 13 amino acids. In germline, CDR1 is KGHSH, CDR2 LQKENI. Trimming cost V 3 bases and J 8 bases, with 13 bases left between them. Here the CDR3 reads CASSPSRGTEAFF. The CDR3, as DNA: TGTGCCAGCTCACCGAGTCGGGGGACCGAAGCTTTCTTT.

This clone ranks as medium-sized. The J gene is TRBJ1-2, the V gene TRBV28; unclear D gene. The CDR3 contains 11 residues. With 4 bases removed from V and 4 bases from J, the gap between germline ends came to 4 bases. Germline V lookup: CDR1 MDHEN, CDR2 SYDVKM. As DNA, the CDR3 is TGTGCCAGCAGTTCTCTCTATGGCTACACCTTC. Translation: CASSSLYGYTF.

The chain combines TRBV14 with TRBJ2-1; D unclear. CDR3 length: 15 residues. Trimming took off 0 bases at V and 3 bases at J, with 9 bases between the two ends. In germline, CDR1 is SGHDN, CDR2 FVKESK. In DNA form, the CDR3 reads TGTGCCAGCAGCCAAGAGGCAGATTACTACAATGAGCAGTTCTTC. It translates to CASSQEADYYNEQFF.

This clone was observed many times. J is TRBJ2-1 and V is TRBV24-1; TRBD2 aligns across 7 bases. Germline V CDR1 and CDR2: KGHDR, SFDVKD. After removal of 1 base from V and 0 bases from J, the junction contained 2 bases not matched to a gene. The CDR3 length is 16 residues. CDR3 DNA: TGTGCCACCAGTGATTTAGGCGGGAGCTCCTACAATGAGCAGTTCTTC. Translating it yields CATSDLGGSSYNEQFF.

This clone has a count of ten or more. The chain couples TRBV9 to TRBJ1-1; TRBD1 might be the D (6 bases). The CDR3 has 18 amino acids. Trimming removed 0 bases at V and 1 base at J, with 19 bases between. Germline V gives CDR1 SGDLS, CDR2 YYNGEE. The CDR3 reads CASSVGQGLGIWNTEAFF. DNA of the CDR3: TGTGCCAGCAGCGTAGGCCAGGGGTTAGGGATATGGAACACTGAAGCTTTCTTT.

This clone has just a few counts. Given a much more abundant clone one base away, this may be a read error. The rearrangement links TRBV5-1 to TRBJ2-7; D call uncertain. The CDR3 has 16 residues. V lost 0 bases to trimming and J lost 6 bases, with 19 bases between them. Germline V gene sequence: CDR1 SGHRS, CDR2 YFSETQ. CDR3 region: CASSLEGSLVVGEQYF. CDR3 bases: TGCGCCAGCAGCTTGGAGGGTTCCCTAGTGGTGGGCGAGCAGTACTTC.

Of note for this clone: At one boundary the junction diverges from the germline segment, which might be a read error. The V call is TRBV19, the J call TRBJ1-2; D gene ambiguous. CDR1 LNHDA and CDR2 SQIVND come from the germline V gene (reference sequence). The CDR3 consists of 15 residues. CDR3 protein: CASSILVETYYGHTF. Written as DNA, the CDR3 is TGTGCCAGTAGTATATTAGTGGAGACTTACTATGGCCACACCTTC.

The V gene is TRBV28, the J gene TRBJ2-7; possible D gene TRBD1, 6 bases. This CDR3 is 14 amino acids long. Deletions cut 4 bases from V and 9 bases from J, with 19 bases between. Germline V gene lookup returns CDR1 MDHEN and CDR2 SYDVKM. This chain's CDR3 is CASSSGTRVQGQYF. The CDR3 DNA reads TGTGCCAGCAGTTCCGGGACAAGGGTTCAAGGGCAGTACTTC. Full variable domain (rest looked up from reference TRBV28 and TRBJ2-7): DVKVTQSSRYLVKRTGEKVFLECVQDMDHENMFWYRQDPGLGLRLIYFSYDVKMKEKGDIPEGYSVSREKKERFSLILESASTNQTSMYLCASSSGTRVQGQYFGPGTRLTVT.

This clone was picked up a small number of times. A clone one base away is much larger, so this may be a read error. J is TRBJ2-1 and V is TRBV2, with no clear D. The CDR3 consists of 11 residues. Deletions cut 3 bases from V and 15 bases from J, with 12 bases between. Germline V gene sequence: CDR1 SNHLY, CDR2 FYNNEI. CDR3 in DNA: TGTGCCAGCAGTGAGGGCACGGTGTCGTTCTTC. This sequence encodes CASSEGTVSFF.

The sample holds many counts of this clone. This clone may be a read error of a much larger clone one base away. V gene TRBV15 combines with J gene TRBJ2-7; D is uncertain. From germline, CDR1 is LNHNV and CDR2 YYDKDF (reference sequence). This CDR3 region has 13 residues. The DNA of the CDR3 is TGTGCCGCCAGCCCTGACGGTCCCTACGAGCAGTACTTC. Translated: CAASPDGPYEQYF.